These 10 T cell receptor beta chains originate from one sample sequenced in a study of blood T cell repertoires in COVID-19. Generated by immunoSEQ multiplex PCR, the TCRdb table keeps only in-frame clones and is missing some. The sample includes under 200,000 clones, about 83% of them seen just once. The sequencing input was peripheral blood. These receptor sequences come from a woman in her seventies with COVID-19, enrolled during active disease.

The J gene is TRBJ2-7, the V gene TRBV2, with 8 bases lining up with TRBD1. With 10 bases clipped from V and 2 bases from J, the junction kept 4 bases outside the gene matches. Germline loops: CDR1 SNHLY, CDR2 FYNNEI. There are 12 residues in the CDR3. The CDR3 nucleotides read TGTGCCACCCGACAGGGGACCTACGAGCAGTACTTC. It is translated as CATRQGTYEQYF.

CDR3 protein: CASSLIGGKETEAFF. The CDR3 region has the DNA TGCGCCAGCAGCTTGATCGGCGGAAAAGAGACTGAAGCTTTCTTT. J is TRBJ1-1 and V is TRBV5-1; D gene ambiguous. The germline V gene has CDR1 SGHRS and CDR2 YFSETQ. CDR3 size: 15 residues. V lost 1 base, J lost 5 bases, and 15 bases lay in between. The full variable domain, in which reference TRBV5-1 and TRBJ1-1 provide the parts outside the CDR3, is KAGVTQTPRYLIKTRGQQVTLSCSPISGHRSVSWYQQTPGQGLQFLFEYFSETQRNKGNFPGRFSGRQFSNSRSEMNVSTLELGDSALYLCASSLIGGKETEAFFGQGTRLTVV.

This chain uses TRBV5-4 with TRBJ2-3, with 14 bases lining up with TRBD2. The CDR3 spans 17 residues. V was pared by 3 bases and J by 6 bases, with 9 bases of the junction left unmatched. CDR1 and CDR2 (germline): SGHNT, YYREEE (reference sequence). The CDR3 sequence: CASSSPPRTSGGDTQYF. The CDR3 nucleotides are TGTGCCAGCAGCTCCCCACCCCGGACTAGCGGGGGGGATACGCAGTATTTT.

The chain has TRBV4-1 and TRBJ2-7; 8 bases fit TRBD1. The CDR3 length is 16 residues. CDR1 MGHRA and CDR2 YSYEKL come from the germline V gene. Trimming removed 4 bases from V and 4 bases from J; junction bases left unmatched: 12. The CDR3 sequence: CASSPSLPGGDYEQYF. The CDR3 region has the DNA TGCGCCAGCAGCCCCTCCCTTCCAGGGGGCGATTACGAGCAGTACTTC.

A few counts support this clone. The chain employs TRBV6-1 and TRBJ1-5, with 12 bases lining up with TRBD1. Germline V CDR1 and CDR2: MNHNS, SASEGT. V lost 4 bases and J lost 5; bases outside the gene matches: 12. CDR3 length: 18 residues. CDR3 amino acids: CASSGRSSGQGADQPQHF. CDR3 DNA sequence: TGTGCCAGCAGTGGCAGAAGTTCGGGACAGGGGGCCGATCAGCCCCAGCATTTT.

The genes are TRBV28 and TRBJ2-1, with 8 bases fitting TRBD2. This CDR3 has 17 amino acids. With V trimmed by 4 bases and J by 8 bases, 16 bases remained unmatched. Germline V gene sequence: CDR1 MDHEN, CDR2 SYDVKM. The CDR3 bases are TGTGCCAGCAGTTCCTTCGACTTTTCGGGGGGGGTCTATGAGCAGTTCTTC. It codes for CASSSFDFSGGVYEQFF. The complete variable domain, with remaining parts taken from reference TRBV28 and TRBJ2-1, reads DVKVTQSSRYLVKRTGEKVFLECVQDMDHENMFWYRQDPGLGLRLIYFSYDVKMKEKGDIPEGYSVSREKKERFSLILESASTNQTSMYLCASSSFDFSGGVYEQFFGPGTRLTVL.

CDR3 amino acids: CATTGLTGMNTEAFF. CDR3 DNA sequence: TGTGCCACCACCGGCCTAACAGGGATGAACACTGAAGCTTTCTTT. This sequence joins TRBV19 and TRBJ1-1, with D possibly matching TRBD1 (6 bases). V was pared by 10 bases and J by 0 bases, with 18 bases between. Germline CDR1 reads LNHDA; CDR2 reads SQIVND (reference sequence). The CDR3 consists of 15 residues.

The V call is TRBV5-1, the J call TRBJ2-3; 9 nucleotides match TRBD2. This CDR3 contains 17 residues. J gave up 2 bases and V 0 bases, and 7 bases lay outside the gene matches. From germline, CDR1 is SGHRS and CDR2 YFSETQ. CDR3 in DNA: TGCGCCAGCAGCTTGGCGCGCGGGGGGGCAGTCACAGATACGCAGTATTTT. It encodes CASSLARGGAVTDTQYF.

J is TRBJ2-4 and V is TRBV25-1, with 9 bases fitting TRBD2. The trim removed 2 bases at V and 7 bases at J, leaving 6 bases unmatched. The CDR3 is 15 amino acids. CDR1 MGHDK and CDR2 SYGVNS come from the germline V gene. The CDR3 nucleotides are TGTGCCAGCAGTGAACTTTTCAGCGGGGGGAACATTCAGTACTTC. Protein product: CASSELFSGGNIQYF.

This clone was counted a few times. The chain combines TRBV7-9 with TRBJ1-5, with 10 nucleotides matching TRBD1. Germline lookup yields CDR1 SEHNR and CDR2 FQNEAQ (reference sequence). The CDR3 is 14 amino acids. Trimming at V came to 4 bases and at J to 6 bases, leaving 3 bases not matched to a gene. This CDR3 is CASSSGQGGQPQHF. The CDR3, as DNA: TGTGCCAGCAGCTCTGGACAGGGGGGTCAGCCCCAGCATTTT.